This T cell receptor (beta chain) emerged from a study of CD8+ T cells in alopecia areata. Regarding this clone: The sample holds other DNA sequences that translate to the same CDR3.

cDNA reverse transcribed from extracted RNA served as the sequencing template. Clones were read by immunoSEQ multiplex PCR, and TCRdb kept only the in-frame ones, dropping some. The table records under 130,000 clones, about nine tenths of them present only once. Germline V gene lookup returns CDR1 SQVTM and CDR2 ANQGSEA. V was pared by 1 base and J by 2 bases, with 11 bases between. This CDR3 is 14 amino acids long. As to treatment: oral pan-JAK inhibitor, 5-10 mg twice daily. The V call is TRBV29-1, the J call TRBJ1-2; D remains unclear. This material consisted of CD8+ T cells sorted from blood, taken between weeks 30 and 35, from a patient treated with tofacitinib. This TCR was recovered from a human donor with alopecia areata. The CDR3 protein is CSVEATPPNYGYTF. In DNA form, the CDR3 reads TGCAGCGTTGAAGCGACTCCCCCGAACTATGGCTACACCTTC.